The 2 T cell receptor beta chains below were found in one sample sequenced in a study of T-cell reconstitution after alpha-beta-depleted transplantation in children. TCRbeta library construction was performed incorporating unique molecular identifiers. One entry per CDR3 protein, called by TCRdb with MiXCR from the PCR reads. The profile shows under 450,000 distinct CDR3 sequences, less than 15% of them singletons. The sequenced sample was PBMCs, obtained from the stem cell graft. The receptors were sampled from a human donor who donated a stem cell graft to a child with Fanconi anemia.

In its sample, this clonotype was seen many times. V and J are TRBV11-2 and TRBJ2-2, with D uncertain. With 5 bases removed from V and 1 base from J, the gap between germline ends came to 5 bases. The length of the CDR3 is 13 residues. The V gene's germline CDR1 is SGHAT and CDR2 FQNNGV. CDR3 region: CASSPGNTGELFF. As DNA, the CDR3 is TGTGCCAGCAGCCCCGGGAACACCGGGGAGCTGTTTTTT.

The rearrangement joins TRBV4-3 to TRBJ1-1; D remains ambiguous. The CDR3 spans 16 residues. CDR1 and CDR2 (germline): LGHNA, YSLEER. V was trimmed by 4 bases and J by 3 bases, leaving 18 bases between them. The CDR3 reads CASSPLTLHSHTEAFF. In DNA form, the CDR3 reads TGCGCCAGCAGCCCCCTAACGCTTCACTCGCACACTGAAGCTTTCTTT.